Below, 5 T cell receptor beta chains from the same sample are listed, as sequenced in a study of shared clonotypes between healthy human individuals. Clones were sequenced by immunoSEQ multiplex PCR, and TCRdb holds only the in-frame ones, with some missing. The top ten clones hold 0.95% to 1.5% of a sample with over a million clones, about 96% of them seen once. Sequencing was carried out using naive CD4+ T cells sorted from blood. The subset denotes: CD45RA+ positively selected. Receptors originate from a man aged 25 to 40 in good health.

In this sample, this clone turned up a few times. This rearrangement joins TRBV11-2 to TRBJ2-1, with D possibly TRBD2 on 6 matching bases. The CDR3 has 15 amino acids. V was trimmed by 5 bases and J by 7 bases, leaving 18 bases between them. CDR1 and CDR2 from the germline V gene are SGHAT and FQNNGV. The CDR3 protein is CASSQRPGSQNEQFF. The DNA of the CDR3 is TGTGCCAGCAGCCAAAGGCCCGGGAGTCAAAATGAGCAGTTCTTC.

J is TRBJ2-4 and V is TRBV30; D is unclear. This CDR3 contains 11 residues. Germline CDR1 reads GTSNPN; CDR2 reads SVGIG (reference sequence). V lost 5 bases and J 2 bases, leaving 4 bases between the germline ends. The CDR3 spells CAWESKNIQYF. CDR3 coding DNA: TGTGCCTGGGAGTCCAAAAACATTCAGTACTTC.

This clone has only a few counts. Other DNA sequences in this specimen translate into the identical CDR3. The CDR3 DNA is TGCGCCAGCAGCCCGGGCGGCAACACCGGGGAGCTGTTTTTT. Translating it yields CASSPGGNTGELFF. The chain is built from TRBV5-1 and TRBJ2-2; unclear D gene. The germline V gene encodes CDR1 SGHRS and CDR2 YFSETQ. This CDR3 is 14 amino acids long. V gave up 4 bases and J gave up 2 bases, with 9 bases separating them.

The rearrangement joins TRBV25-1 to TRBJ2-7; 10 nucleotides match TRBD1. This CDR3 contains 14 residues. Germline CDR1 and CDR2: MGHDK and SYGVNS. With V trimmed by 6 bases and J by 2 bases, 4 bases remained unmatched. This CDR3 reads CASSSGTGAYEQYF. Written as DNA, the CDR3 is TGTGCCAGCAGCTCCGGGACAGGGGCCTACGAGCAGTACTTC.

The CDR3 DNA sequence: TGTGCCAGCAGCTTGTCGCTAGCTTTCGACGAGCAGTACTTC. This translates into CASSLSLAFDEQYF. This rearrangement joins TRBV5-4 to TRBJ2-7; TRBD2 might be the D (5 bases). CDR1 and CDR2 (germline): SGHNT, YYREEE (reference sequence). V gave up 1 base and J gave up 5 bases, with 13 bases separating them. The CDR3 runs to 14 residues.